The clone carrying this TCR beta chain has at least ten counts. No antigen is known for it. The sample is drawn from a study of molecular identifiers for immune sequencing clone quantification. Notes on the study in general: Identical barcode-sharing TCR molecules could lead to underestimated sizes for highly expanded clones.

Methods described previously, with TCR primers listed, were used for bulk TCR libraries. TCRdb re-analysed the PCR reads in MiXCR, keeping a single row per CDR3 protein. The profile shows 350,000 or so distinct CDR3 sequences, about a fifth of them singletons. The length of the CDR3 is 14 residues. Per the germline V gene, CDR1 is SQVTM and CDR2 is ANQGSEA. V lost 7 bases and J 4 bases, leaving 18 bases between the germline ends. The clonotype originates from a human donor in good health. Some libraries in this study had Jurkat cell RNA spiked in. V and J are TRBV29-1 and TRBJ2-3; TRBD1 is a possible D gene (6 bases). The sequenced sample consisted of naive CD8+ T cells from blood, with Jurkat cell RNA spiked in. Documented subset: FACS-sorted CD8+CD4-CCR7+CD45RA+ naive T cells. CDR3 loop: CSGEPGVGSDTQYF. The CDR3 coding sequence is TGCAGCGGCGAACCAGGGGTGGGCTCAGATACGCAGTATTTT.